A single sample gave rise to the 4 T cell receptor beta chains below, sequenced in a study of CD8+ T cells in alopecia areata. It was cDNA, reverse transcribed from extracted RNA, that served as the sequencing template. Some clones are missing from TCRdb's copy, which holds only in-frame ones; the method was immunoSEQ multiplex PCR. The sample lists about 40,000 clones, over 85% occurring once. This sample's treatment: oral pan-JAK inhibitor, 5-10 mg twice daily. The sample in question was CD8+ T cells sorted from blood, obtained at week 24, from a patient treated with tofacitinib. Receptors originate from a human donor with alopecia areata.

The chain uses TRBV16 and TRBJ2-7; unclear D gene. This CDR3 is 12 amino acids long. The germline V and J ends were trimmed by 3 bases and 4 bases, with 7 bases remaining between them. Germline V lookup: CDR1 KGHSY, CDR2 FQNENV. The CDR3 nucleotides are TGTGCCAGCAGCCAGTCCCTTTACGAGCAGTACTTC. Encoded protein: CASSQSLYEQYF.

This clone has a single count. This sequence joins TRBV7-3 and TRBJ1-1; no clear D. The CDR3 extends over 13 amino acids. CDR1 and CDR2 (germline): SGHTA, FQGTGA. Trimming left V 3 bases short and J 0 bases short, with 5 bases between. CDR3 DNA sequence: TGTGCCAGCAGCTTTGACGTGAACACTGAAGCTTTCTTT. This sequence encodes CASSFDVNTEAFF.

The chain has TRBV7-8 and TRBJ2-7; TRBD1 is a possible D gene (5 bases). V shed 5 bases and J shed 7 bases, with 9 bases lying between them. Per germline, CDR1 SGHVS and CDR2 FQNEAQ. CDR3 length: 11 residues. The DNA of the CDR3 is TGTGCCAGCAGCCAGGGTCCAGAGCAGTACTTC. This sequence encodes CASSQGPEQYF.

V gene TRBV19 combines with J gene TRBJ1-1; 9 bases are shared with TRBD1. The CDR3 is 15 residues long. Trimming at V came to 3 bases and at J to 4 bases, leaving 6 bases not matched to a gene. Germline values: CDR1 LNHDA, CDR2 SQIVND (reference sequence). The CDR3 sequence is CASSILTGGSTEAFF. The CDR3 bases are TGTGCCAGTAGTATCCTGACAGGGGGAAGCACTGAAGCTTTCTTT.